The source of this T cell receptor (beta chain) is a study of cytomegalovirus exposure and HLA in healthy donors. About the study: Membership in the Caucasian-associated ancestry cluster was found for around 85% of almost 400 genotyped donors.

Study-wide results and limits: Reports described diagnosis of cytomegalovirus status by the classifier as highly specific and sensitive. Researchers left out some V segments, among them TRBV6-2 and TRBV6-3, as indistinguishable. Versus the approximately 700-donor mean, an Asian-associated ancestry cluster reportedly showed fewer N-insertions in a later analysis.

Per germline, CDR1 PRHDT and CDR2 FYEKMQ (reference sequence). Trimming left V 4 bases short and J 4 bases short, with 18 bases between. This CDR3 comprises 16 residues. Use of 60 Vbeta and 13 Jbeta primers characterized the PCR. The method was immunoSEQ multiplex PCR; TCRdb's version includes in-frame clones alone and lacks a portion of them. The profile shows more than 110,000 clones, roughly three quarters of them singletons. To note about this clone: No antigen is known for it.

This TCR was sampled from a female donor in good health and CMV-seronegative. The chain uses TRBV13 and TRBJ2-3, with TRBD2 as a possible D gene (6 bases). Sequenced: PBMCs. The CDR3 region has the DNA TGTGCCAGCAGCTCCCTTTTGGCGGGGATAGCAGATACGCAGTATTTT. Residues: CASSSLLAGIADTQYF. Supplemented by reference TRBV13 and TRBJ2-3, the full variable domain reads AAGVIQSPRHLIKEKRETATLKCYPIPRHDTVYWYQQGPGQDPQFLISFYEKMQSDKGSIPDRFSAQQFSDYHSELNMSSLELGDSALYFCASSSLLAGIADTQYFGPGTRLTVL.